These 27 T cell receptor beta chains were sequenced from one sample in a study of cytomegalovirus exposure and HLA in healthy donors. The primer mix had 60 Vbeta and 13 Jbeta primers. Sequencing was performed with immunoSEQ multiplex PCR; in TCRdb, only in-frame clones are kept and a portion is missing. In total, the table holds about 190,000 clones. Input material: PBMCs. These receptors were collected from a man aged 25 to 45 in good health and CMV-seronegative.

CDR3 in DNA: TGTGCCAGTAGTACAGGGACTAGCGGGGGCTGGGATGAGCAGTTCTTC. Translated, it gives CASSTGTSGGWDEQFF. This chain links TRBV19 with TRBJ2-1, with TRBD2 identical over 14 bases. Germline V gene sequence: CDR1 LNHDA, CDR2 SQIVND (reference sequence). Unmatched junction bases numbered 7, after V lost 4 bases and J lost 8 bases. This CDR3 contains 16 residues.

V gene TRBV2 combines with J gene TRBJ1-2, with 7 nucleotides matching TRBD1. CDR1 SNHLY and CDR2 FYNNEI come from the germline V gene. The length of the CDR3 is 14 residues. V gave up 6 bases and J gave up 4 bases; unmatched junction bases: 8. CDR3 nucleotides: TGTGCCAGCAGCCCCCAGGGGGGCCTCTATGGCTACACCTTC. Translated: CASSPQGGLYGYTF.

The V gene is TRBV10-3, the J gene TRBJ1-1, with 7 bases that match TRBD1. The ends lost 2 bases at V and 10 bases at J; junction bases unmatched: 10. CDR3 length: 14 residues. Germline V CDR1 and CDR2: ENHRY, SYGVKD. Here the CDR3 reads CAISELHFQGGAFF. Written as DNA, the CDR3 is TGTGCCATCAGTGAGCTGCACTTCCAGGGGGGAGCTTTCTTT.

The rearrangement links TRBV30 to TRBJ1-5; no clear D. V was clipped by 3 bases and J by 2 bases, with 11 bases between them. This CDR3 is 14 amino acids long. Germline V gives CDR1 GTSNPN, CDR2 SVGIG (reference sequence). The CDR3 sequence is CAWSRESGNQPQHF. The CDR3 DNA reads TGTGCCTGGAGCCGGGAATCGGGCAATCAGCCCCAGCATTTT.

The gene calls are TRBV5-1 and TRBJ1-5, with D perhaps matching TRBD1 (6 bases). CDR3 length: 14 amino acids. Germline loops: CDR1 SGHRS, CDR2 YFSETQ. Deletions cut 2 bases from V and 6 bases from J, with 12 bases between. The CDR3 nucleotides are TGCGCCAGCAGCTTTGGGGACACTACTCAGCCCCAGCATTTT. Its translation is CASSFGDTTQPQHF.

The chain is built from TRBV18 and TRBJ2-1; perhaps TRBD2 as D (6 bases). The CDR3 totals 16 residues. V was trimmed by 4 bases and J by 0 bases, leaving 13 bases between them. The germline V gene has CDR1 KGHSH and CDR2 LQKENI. DNA of the CDR3: TGTGCCAGCTCACGGCGCGATAGCGGCTCCTACAATGAGCAGTTCTTC. It codes for CASSRRDSGSYNEQFF.

This sequence joins TRBV25-1 and TRBJ2-7; D possibly corresponds to TRBD2 (5 bases). V lost 4 bases to trimming and J lost 6 bases, with 19 bases between them. Germline V gene data show CDR1 as MGHDK and CDR2 as SYGVNS. This CDR3 has 15 residues. CDR3 nucleotides: TGTGCCAGCAGTGGAACAAGGAGGCCGGGCAGCGAGCAGTACTTC. This codes for CASSGTRRPGSEQYF.

The chain joins TRBV27 to TRBJ2-5, with D unclear. Germline V gives CDR1 MNHEY, CDR2 SMNVEV (reference sequence). V lost 1 base and J lost 3, with 6 bases in between. The length of the CDR3 is 13 residues. The CDR3 here is CASSLWPEETQYF. CDR3 DNA: TGTGCCAGCAGTTTATGGCCAGAAGAGACCCAGTACTTC.

This chain links TRBV6-5 with TRBJ2-2; 10 nucleotides match TRBD1. This CDR3 is 16 amino acids long. The V gene end was trimmed by 0 bases and the J gene end by 6 bases; junction bases not matched to a gene: 4. Germline V lookup: CDR1 MNHEY, CDR2 SVGAGI. In DNA, the CDR3 is TGTGCCAGCAGTTACTCGACAGGGGGCTCTCCCGGGGAGCTGTTTTTT. Residues: CASSYSTGGSPGELFF.

This chain joins TRBV12-5 and TRBJ1-5; D gene unclear. Per the germline V gene, CDR1 is LGHNT and CDR2 is FRNRAP. This CDR3 is built from 17 residues. Trimming removed 3 bases at V and 0 bases at J, with 15 bases between. CDR3 loop: CASGFLPGMGSNQPQHF. The CDR3 DNA reads as TGTGCTAGTGGTTTCCTTCCGGGGATGGGTAGCAATCAGCCCCAGCATTTT.

The gene calls are TRBV11-2 and TRBJ1-2; D is perhaps TRBD1 (5 bases). Deletions cut 1 base from V and 8 bases from J, with 14 bases between. There are 14 residues in the CDR3. In germline, CDR1 is SGHAT, CDR2 FQNNGV. The CDR3 sequence: CASSLVQGGLGYTF. For the CDR3, the DNA is TGTGCCAGCAGCTTAGTTCAGGGAGGATTAGGCTACACCTTC.

This rearrangement joins TRBV7-2 to TRBJ2-3; a possible D gene is TRBD2 (6 bases). The CDR3 has 16 amino acids. The V gene lost 0 bases and the J gene lost 2 bases, with 12 bases spanning the gap. The germline V gene encodes CDR1 SGHTA and CDR2 FQGNSA. CDR3: CASSLAGAGPTDTQYF. In DNA, the CDR3 is TGTGCCAGCAGCTTAGCCGGCGCGGGGCCCACAGATACGCAGTATTTT. Looking up the rest from reference TRBV7-2 and TRBJ2-3 gives the full variable domain: GAGVSQSPSNKVTEKGKDVELRCDPISGHTALYWYRQSLGQGLEFLIYFQGNSAPDKSGLPSDRFSAERTGGSVSTLTIQRTQQEDSAVYLCASSLAGAGPTDTQYFGPGTRLTVL.

The chain is built from TRBV11-2 and TRBJ2-3; tentatively, D is TRBD2 (5 bases). Trimming removed 4 bases at V and 2 bases at J, with 13 bases between. The V gene's germline CDR1 is SGHAT and CDR2 FQNNGV. The CDR3 sequence is 15 residues long. The CDR3, as DNA: TGTGCCAGCAGCTCAGAGGGCTCGGCCACAGATACGCAGTATTTT. Translation: CASSSEGSATDTQYF.

The gene calls are TRBV9 and TRBJ2-2, with D possibly TRBD2 on 5 matching bases. V lost 4 bases and J lost 8, with 24 bases in between. CDR1 is SGDLS, CDR2 YYNGEE, per germline. The length of the CDR3 is 17 residues. The CDR3 loop reads CASSPITSLNGVGELFF. The CDR3 region has the DNA TGTGCCAGCAGCCCGATTACTAGTCTGAATGGGGTTGGGGAGCTGTTTTTT. The whole variable domain, filled in from reference TRBV9 and TRBJ2-2, reads DSGVTQTPKHLITATGQRVTLRCSPRSGDLSVYWYQQSLDQGLQFLIQYYNGEERAKGNILERFSAQQFPDLHSELNLSSLELGDSALYFCASSPITSLNGVGELFFGEGSRLTVL.

The V gene is TRBV7-9, the J gene TRBJ2-7; D not certain. Trimming left V 1 base short and J 4 bases short, with 11 bases between. Germline V gene data show CDR1 as SEHNR and CDR2 as FQNEAQ (reference sequence). The CDR3 has 14 residues. The CDR3, as DNA: TGTGCCAGCAGCTTAGGAGGCCACTCTTACGAGCAGTACTTC. Amino acid sequence: CASSLGGHSYEQYF. The full variable domain, its missing parts supplied by reference TRBV7-9 and TRBJ2-7, is DTGVSQNPRHKITKRGQNVTFRCDPISEHNRLYWYRQTLGQGPEFLTYFQNEAQLEKSRLLSDRFSAERPKGSFSTLEIQRTEQGDSAMYLCASSLGGHSYEQYFGPGTRLTVT.

The V and J genes are TRBV5-1 and TRBJ2-5, with TRBD1 as a possible D gene (5 bases). Germline V lookup: CDR1 SGHRS, CDR2 YFSETQ. Trimming stripped 3 bases from V and 5 bases from J, with 14 bases between. The CDR3 has 14 amino acids. The CDR3 loop is CASSSTRGTETQYF. Written as DNA, the CDR3 is TGCGCCAGCAGCTCCACAAGGGGTACGGAGACCCAGTACTTC. The full variable domain, in which reference TRBV5-1 and TRBJ2-5 provide the parts outside the CDR3, is KAGVTQTPRYLIKTRGQQVTLSCSPISGHRSVSWYQQTPGQGLQFLFEYFSETQRNKGNFPGRFSGRQFSNSRSEMNVSTLELGDSALYLCASSSTRGTETQYFGPGTRLLVL.

J is TRBJ2-3 and V is TRBV11-3; D gene uncertain. The CDR3 is 13 residues long. Trimming removed 5 bases at V and 0 bases at J, with 6 bases between. Germline-derived CDR1 and CDR2 are SGHNT and YENEEA. The CDR3 bases are TGTGCCAGCAGCCCCGGGAGCACAGATACGCAGTATTTT. Its translation is CASSPGSTDTQYF.

In the case of this clone: Different DNA sequences within this sample yield the same CDR3. The genes are TRBV11-2 and TRBJ2-5; the match to TRBD2 covers 10 bases. This CDR3 is 16 amino acids long. The germline V gene has CDR1 SGHAT and CDR2 FQNNGV. Unmatched junction bases numbered 7, after V lost 1 base and J lost 5 bases. Here the CDR3 reads CASSLGLAGVVETQYF. CDR3 bases: TGTGCCAGCAGCTTAGGGCTAGCGGGAGTTGTTGAGACCCAGTACTTC.

As concerns this clone: The sample carries other DNA sequences with the same CDR3. V gene TRBV19 combines with J gene TRBJ1-1; no clear D. The germline CDR1 and CDR2 sequences are LNHDA and SQIVND (reference sequence). Trimming removed 3 bases at V and 2 bases at J, with 4 bases between. This CDR3 spans 12 amino acids. CDR3 loop: CASSIGNTEAFF. The CDR3 DNA reads as TGTGCCAGTAGTATTGGCAACACTGAAGCTTTCTTT.

The chain couples TRBV19 to TRBJ2-7, with TRBD2 matching 11 bases. V gave up 4 bases and J gave up 5 bases; unmatched junction bases: 7. The CDR3 spans 15 residues. CDR1 LNHDA and CDR2 SQIVND come from the germline V gene (reference sequence). CDR3 sequence: CASSTLTSGNNEQYF. The CDR3 bases are TGTGCCAGTAGTACCCTGACTAGCGGGAACAACGAGCAGTACTTC.

About this clone: The same CDR3 can be traced to other DNA sequences in this sample. The chain has TRBV4-3 and TRBJ2-5; D unresolved. Germline V gene lookup returns CDR1 LGHNA and CDR2 YSLEER. Trimming left V 1 base short and J 5 bases short, with 11 bases between. The CDR3 length is 14 residues. Written as DNA, the CDR3 is TGCGCCAGCAGCCAAGGACAAGGAAGGGAGACCCAGTACTTC. Residues: CASSQGQGRETQYF.

The V gene is TRBV6-1, the J gene TRBJ2-7, with D tentatively TRBD1 (6 bases). CDR1 and CDR2 from the germline V gene are MNHNS and SASEGT. Trimming cost V 4 bases and J 6 bases, with 13 bases left between them. The CDR3 loop spans 13 amino acids. CDR3 region: CASSVGTGREQYF. The CDR3 bases are TGTGCCAGCAGTGTCGGAACAGGGCGCGAGCAGTACTTC.

The J gene is TRBJ2-7, the V gene TRBV11-3, with TRBD1 as a possible D gene (6 bases). Trimming took 1 base from V and 3 from J, leaving 10 bases between them. Germline CDR1 reads SGHNT; CDR2 reads YENEEA. The CDR3 is 14 residues long. The CDR3 protein is CASSLGAGVYEQYF. Written as DNA, the CDR3 is TGTGCCAGCAGCTTAGGAGCAGGGGTCTACGAGCAGTACTTC.

V gene TRBV5-1 combines with J gene TRBJ1-1; perhaps TRBD1 as D (5 bases). Per germline, CDR1 SGHRS and CDR2 YFSETQ. This CDR3 has 15 amino acids. Trimming left V 0 bases short and J 4 bases short, with 13 bases between. The CDR3 is CASSLGGTGGTEAFF. The CDR3 coding sequence is TGCGCCAGCAGCTTGGGGGGGACGGGGGGCACTGAAGCTTTCTTT.

The V and J genes are TRBV28 and TRBJ2-2; 8 bases are a match to TRBD1. The CDR3 has 15 amino acids. The trim removed 5 bases at V and 13 bases at J, leaving 15 bases unmatched. The germline V gene has CDR1 MDHEN and CDR2 SYDVKM. CDR3 amino acids: CASSLTSDRGAPLFF. CDR3 DNA sequence: TGTGCCAGCAGTCTCACCTCAGACAGGGGAGCGCCGCTGTTTTTT.

The rearrangement uses TRBV5-1 and TRBJ1-2, with D unresolved. The CDR3 has 15 residues. The V gene's germline CDR1 is SGHRS and CDR2 YFSETQ. Between the trimmed V and J ends, which lost 0 bases and 3 bases, there was a span of 12 bases. In DNA form, the CDR3 reads TGCGCCAGCAGCTTGGTTCGGGGTGGGGACTATGGCTACACCTTC. It translates to CASSLVRGGDYGYTF.

CDR3 in amino acids: CASSPSTGERGSGNTIYF. As DNA, the CDR3 is TGTGCCAGCTCACCCTCCACCGGAGAGAGAGGCTCTGGAAACACCATATATTTT. This sequence joins TRBV18 and TRBJ1-3; the D is unclear. Trimming stripped 3 bases from V and 0 bases from J, with 18 bases between. Per germline, CDR1 KGHSH and CDR2 LQKENI. The CDR3 is 18 amino acids. The entire variable domain, with the rest obtained from reference TRBV18 and TRBJ1-3, is as follows: NAGVMQNPRHLVRRRGQEARLRCSPMKGHSHVYWYRQLPEEGLKFMVYLQKENIIDESGMPKERFSAEFPKEGPSILRIQQVVRGDSAAYFCASSPSTGERGSGNTIYFGEGSWLTVV.